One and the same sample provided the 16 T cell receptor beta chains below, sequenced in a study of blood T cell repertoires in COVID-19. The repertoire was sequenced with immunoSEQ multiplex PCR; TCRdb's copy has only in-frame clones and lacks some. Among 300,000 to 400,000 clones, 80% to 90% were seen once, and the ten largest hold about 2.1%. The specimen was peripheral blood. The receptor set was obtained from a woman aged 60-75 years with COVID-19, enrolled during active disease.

The CDR3 region has the DNA TGTGCCAGCAGCACCCGTGGGGGTAGCGGGGCTGAGACCCAGTACTTC. Its translation is CASSTRGGSGAETQYF. The V gene is TRBV7-9, the J gene TRBJ2-5, with 8 bases aligning to TRBD2. The CDR3 has 16 residues. Germline V gene data show CDR1 as SEHNR and CDR2 as FQNEAQ (reference sequence). J was trimmed by 5 bases and V by 5 bases; bases with no gene match: 13.

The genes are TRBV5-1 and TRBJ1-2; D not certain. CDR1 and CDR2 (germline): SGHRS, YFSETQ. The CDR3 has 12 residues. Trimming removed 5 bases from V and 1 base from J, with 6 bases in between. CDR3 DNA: TGCGCCAGCAGTCCAGATAACTATGGCTACACCTTC. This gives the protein CASSPDNYGYTF.

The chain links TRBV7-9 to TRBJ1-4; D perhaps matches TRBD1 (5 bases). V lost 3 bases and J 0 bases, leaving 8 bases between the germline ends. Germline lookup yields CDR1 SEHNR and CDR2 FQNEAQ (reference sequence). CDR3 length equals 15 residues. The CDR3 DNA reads TGTGCCAGCAGCTTCGACAGTGCAACTAATGAAAAACTGTTTTTT. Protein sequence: CASSFDSATNEKLFF.

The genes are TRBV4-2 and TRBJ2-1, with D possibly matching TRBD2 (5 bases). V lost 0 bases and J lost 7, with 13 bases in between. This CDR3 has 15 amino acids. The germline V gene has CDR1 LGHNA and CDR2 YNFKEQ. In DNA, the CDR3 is TGTGCCAGCAGCCAAGAGCCGAGGACGGGAAATGAGCAGTTCTTC. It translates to CASSQEPRTGNEQFF.

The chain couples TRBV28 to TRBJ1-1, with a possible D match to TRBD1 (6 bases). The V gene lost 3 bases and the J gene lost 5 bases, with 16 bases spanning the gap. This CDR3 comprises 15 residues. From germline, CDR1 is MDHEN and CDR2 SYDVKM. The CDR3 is CASSFVTGSWTEAFF. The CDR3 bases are TGTGCCAGCAGTTTCGTCACAGGGTCGTGGACTGAAGCTTTCTTT.

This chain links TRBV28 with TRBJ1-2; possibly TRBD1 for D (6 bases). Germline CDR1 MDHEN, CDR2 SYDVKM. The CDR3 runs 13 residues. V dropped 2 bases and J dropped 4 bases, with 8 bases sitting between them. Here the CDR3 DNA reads TGTGCCAGCAGTTTACAAGGGGGCTATGGCTACACCTTC. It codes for CASSLQGGYGYTF.

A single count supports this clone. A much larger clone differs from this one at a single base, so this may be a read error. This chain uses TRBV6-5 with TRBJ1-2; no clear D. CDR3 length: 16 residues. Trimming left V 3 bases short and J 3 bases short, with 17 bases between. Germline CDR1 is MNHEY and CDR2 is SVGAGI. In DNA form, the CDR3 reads TGTGCCAGCAGTTATGGGGAGAGAGACAACTACTATGGCTACACCTTC. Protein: CASSYGERDNYYGYTF.

The CDR3 DNA sequence: TGTGCCAGTAGCCACAGGAGCCCCGGCTACAATGAGCAGTTCTTC. This codes for CASSHRSPGYNEQFF. The gene calls are TRBV19 and TRBJ2-1, with D possibly TRBD1 on 5 matching bases. V was pared by 6 bases and J by 3 bases, with 15 bases between. This CDR3 comprises 15 residues. Germline CDR1 reads LNHDA; CDR2 reads SQIVND (reference sequence). Combining the CDR3 with reference TRBV19 and TRBJ2-1 gives the whole variable domain DGGITQSPKYLFRKEGQNVTLSCEQNLNHDAMYWYRQDPGQGLRLIYYSQIVNDFQKGDIAEGYSVSREKKESFPLTVTSAQKNPTAFYLCASSHRSPGYNEQFFGPGTRLTVL.

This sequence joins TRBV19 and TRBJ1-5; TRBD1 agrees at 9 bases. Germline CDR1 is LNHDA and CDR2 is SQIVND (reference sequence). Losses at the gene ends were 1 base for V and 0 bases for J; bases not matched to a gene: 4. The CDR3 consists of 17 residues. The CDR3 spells CASSIAGTGTSNQPQHF. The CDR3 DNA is TGTGCCAGTAGTATAGCTGGGACAGGGACTAGCAATCAGCCCCAGCATTTT.

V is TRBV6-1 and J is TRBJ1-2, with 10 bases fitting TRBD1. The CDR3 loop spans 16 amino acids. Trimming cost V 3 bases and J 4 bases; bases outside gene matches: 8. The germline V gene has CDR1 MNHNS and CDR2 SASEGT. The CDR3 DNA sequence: TGTGCCAGCAGTGAGGGGGACAGGGGATTAAGCTATGGCTACACCTTC. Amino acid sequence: CASSEGDRGLSYGYTF.

CDR3 in amino acids: CASSPGGMRLEQFF. The CDR3 coding sequence is TGTGCCAGCAGCCCTGGGGGGATGCGCCTGGAGCAGTTCTTC. The J gene is TRBJ2-1, the V gene TRBV4-2; a weak D match, TRBD2 (6 bases). The V end was cut by 4 bases, the J end by 10 bases, with 17 bases between. CDR3 size: 14 residues. The germline CDR1 and CDR2 sequences are LGHNA and YNFKEQ.

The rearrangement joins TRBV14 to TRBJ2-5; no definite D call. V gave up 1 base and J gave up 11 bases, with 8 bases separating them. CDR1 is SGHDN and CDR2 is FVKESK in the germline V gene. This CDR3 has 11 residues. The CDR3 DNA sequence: TGTGCCAGCAGCCAAGGGAGTGAGCAGTACTTC. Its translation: CASSQGSEQYF.

This CDR3 is CASGGRSSYEQYF. DNA of the CDR3: TGCGCCAGCGGGGGCAGGAGCTCCTACGAGCAGTACTTC. The chain uses TRBV5-1 and TRBJ2-7, with D tentatively TRBD1 (6 bases). Germline V gene data show CDR1 as SGHRS and CDR2 as YFSETQ. The V gene lost 7 bases and the J gene lost 0 bases, with 11 bases spanning the gap. CDR3 size: 13 residues.

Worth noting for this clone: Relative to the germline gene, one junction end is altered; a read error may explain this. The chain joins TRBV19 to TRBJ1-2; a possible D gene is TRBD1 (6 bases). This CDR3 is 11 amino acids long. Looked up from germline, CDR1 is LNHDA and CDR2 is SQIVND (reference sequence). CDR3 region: CASSIFRDTVF. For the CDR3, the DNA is TGTGCCAGTAGTATCTTCCGGGACACGGTCTTC.

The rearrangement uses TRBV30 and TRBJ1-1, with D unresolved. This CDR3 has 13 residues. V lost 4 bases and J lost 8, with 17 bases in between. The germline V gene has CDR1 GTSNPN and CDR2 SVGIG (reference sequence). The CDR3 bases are TGTGCCTGGAATCCTGTCCAGCGGCCAGAAGCTTTCTTT. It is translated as CAWNPVQRPEAFF.

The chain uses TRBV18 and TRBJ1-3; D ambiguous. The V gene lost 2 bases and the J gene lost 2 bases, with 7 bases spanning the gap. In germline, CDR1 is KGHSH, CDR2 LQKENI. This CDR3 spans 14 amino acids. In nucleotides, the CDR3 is TGTGCCAGCTCACCAGAGTTGGCTGGAAACACCATATATTTT. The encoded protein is CASSPELAGNTIYF.